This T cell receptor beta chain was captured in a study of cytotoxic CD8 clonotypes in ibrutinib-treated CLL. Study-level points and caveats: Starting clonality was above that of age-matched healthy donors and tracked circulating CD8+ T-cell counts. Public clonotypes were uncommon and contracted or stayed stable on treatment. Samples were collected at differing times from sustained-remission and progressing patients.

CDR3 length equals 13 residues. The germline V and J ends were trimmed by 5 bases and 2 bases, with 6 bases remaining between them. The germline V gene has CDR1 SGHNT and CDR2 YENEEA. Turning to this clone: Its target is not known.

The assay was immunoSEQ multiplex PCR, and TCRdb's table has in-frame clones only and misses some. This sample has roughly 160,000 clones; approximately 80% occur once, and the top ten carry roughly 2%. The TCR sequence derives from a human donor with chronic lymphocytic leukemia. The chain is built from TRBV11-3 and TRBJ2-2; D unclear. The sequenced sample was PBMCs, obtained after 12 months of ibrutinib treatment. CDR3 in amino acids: CASSRTNTGELFF. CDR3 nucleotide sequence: TGTGCCAGCAGCCGAACCAACACCGGGGAGCTGTTTTTT. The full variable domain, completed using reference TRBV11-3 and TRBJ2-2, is EAGVVQSPRYKIIEKKQPVAFWCNPISGHNTLYWYLQNLGQGPELLIRYENEEAVDDSQLPKDRFSAERLKGVDSTLKIQPAELGDSAVYLCASSRTNTGELFFGEGSRLTVL.